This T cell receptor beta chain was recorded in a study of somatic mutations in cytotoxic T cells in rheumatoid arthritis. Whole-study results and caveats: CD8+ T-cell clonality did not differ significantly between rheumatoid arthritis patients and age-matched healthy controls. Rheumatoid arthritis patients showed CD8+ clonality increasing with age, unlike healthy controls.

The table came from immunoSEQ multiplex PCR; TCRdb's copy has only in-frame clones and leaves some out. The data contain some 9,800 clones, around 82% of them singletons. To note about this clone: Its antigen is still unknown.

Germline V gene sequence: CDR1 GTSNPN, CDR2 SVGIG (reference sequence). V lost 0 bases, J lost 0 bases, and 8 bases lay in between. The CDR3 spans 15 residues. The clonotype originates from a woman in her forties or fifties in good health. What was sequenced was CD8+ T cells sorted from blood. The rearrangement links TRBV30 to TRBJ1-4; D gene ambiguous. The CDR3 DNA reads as TGTGCCTGGAGTGTTCTCGGGACAACTAATGAAAAACTGTTTTTT. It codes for CAWSVLGTTNEKLFF.